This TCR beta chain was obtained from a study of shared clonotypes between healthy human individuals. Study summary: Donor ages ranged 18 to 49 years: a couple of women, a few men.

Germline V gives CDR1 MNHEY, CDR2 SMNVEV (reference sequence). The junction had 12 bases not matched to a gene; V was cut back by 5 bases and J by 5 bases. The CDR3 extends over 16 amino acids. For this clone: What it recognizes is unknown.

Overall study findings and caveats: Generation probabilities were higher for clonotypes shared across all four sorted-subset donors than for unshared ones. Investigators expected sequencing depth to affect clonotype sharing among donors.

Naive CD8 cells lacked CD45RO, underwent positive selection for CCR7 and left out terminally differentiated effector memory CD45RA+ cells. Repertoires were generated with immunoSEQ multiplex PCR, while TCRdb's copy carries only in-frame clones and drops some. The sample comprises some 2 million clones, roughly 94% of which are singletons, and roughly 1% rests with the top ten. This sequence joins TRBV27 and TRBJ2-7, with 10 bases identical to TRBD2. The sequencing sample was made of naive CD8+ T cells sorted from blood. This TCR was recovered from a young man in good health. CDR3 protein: CASSEIIAGGPDEQYF. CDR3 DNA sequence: TGTGCCAGCAGTGAGATCATAGCGGGAGGACCTGACGAGCAGTACTTC.